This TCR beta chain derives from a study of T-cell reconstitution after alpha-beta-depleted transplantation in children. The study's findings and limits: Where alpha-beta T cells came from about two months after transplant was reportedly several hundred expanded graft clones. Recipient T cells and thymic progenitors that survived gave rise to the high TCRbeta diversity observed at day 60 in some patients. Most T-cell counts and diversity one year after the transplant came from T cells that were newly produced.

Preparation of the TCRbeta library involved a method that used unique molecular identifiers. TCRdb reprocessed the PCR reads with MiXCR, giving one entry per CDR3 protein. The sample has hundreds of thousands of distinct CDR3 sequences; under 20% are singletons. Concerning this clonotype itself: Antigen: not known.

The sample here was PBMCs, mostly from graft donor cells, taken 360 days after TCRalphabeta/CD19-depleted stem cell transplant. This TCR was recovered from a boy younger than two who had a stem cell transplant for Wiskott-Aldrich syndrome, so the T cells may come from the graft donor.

This CDR3 reads CASSSLTPTDTQYF. In nucleotides, the CDR3 is TGTGCCAGCAGTTCCCTGACACCCACAGATACGCAGTATTTT. V is TRBV12-3 or TRBV12-4 and J is TRBJ2-3; D gene uncertain. The CDR3 loop spans 14 amino acids. The V end lost 4 bases, the J end lost 2 bases, and 10 bases lay between the germline ends.